The present T cell receptor beta chain was sequenced within a study of Ad26.COV2.S vaccination and SARS-CoV-2 variants (dated by TCRdb to the early 2020s). For the study in its entirety: Donors in the vaccine arm were drawn from COV1001, a phase I-IIa trial of Ad26.COV2.S in healthy adults that was multicentre, randomized, double-blind and placebo-controlled. Trial participants were randomized into five groups of five, in which low-dose or high-dose Ad26.COV2.S was given once or twice, or placebo was given on both occasions. Ad26.COV2.S was given intramuscularly at 5x10^10 or 1x10^11 viral particles, as a single shot or as two shots 56 days apart. A total of 32 samples were included in the TCR-sequenced set, comprising about 20 Ad26.COV2.S vaccine recipients, 5 placebo recipients and 8 SARS-CoV-2 convalescent individuals. The specificity and breadth of SARS-CoV-2-reactive T cell receptors after Ad26.COV2.S vaccination were assessed by TCRbeta repertoire sequencing. Throughout the experiments and outcome assessment, investigators stayed blinded to trial group allocation. On the study overall, not on this receptor specifically: Vaccine and placebo recipients had comparable non-spike TCR breadth, which fits with the vaccine containing only spike. It was noted by the authors that total T cell responses may have been underestimated by the TCR breadth and depth analyses. After vaccination, spike-specific CD8+ and CD4+ T cell responses were reported to show substantial breadth. Higher spike-specific TCR breadth was observed in Ad26.COV2.S recipients than in placebo recipients (P = 0.0014). The study lacked the statistical power to compare responses across vaccine doses or regimens.

The sample's treatment or condition label, decoded: 19 received Ad26.COV2.S at low or high dose, single or two shots; roughly five received placebo; per-sample allocation not given. Repertoires of vaccine and placebo recipients were sequenced from samples collected on day 63 after the first injection. In Cohort 1b, around 23 adults aged 18-55 years were enrolled at a single site in Boston, USA, between 29 July and 7 August 2020. Ad26.COV2.S was a replication-incompetent adenovirus type 26 vector expressing a prefusion-stabilized SARS-CoV-2 spike protein from the original Wuhan strain. The immunoSEQ Assay was used to sequence TCRbeta CDR3 regions. After extraction, genomic DNA underwent amplification by bias-controlled multiplex PCR, followed by high-throughput sequencing. The authors' analysis ran thus. To quantify the absolute abundance of every unique TCRbeta CDR3 region, sequences were collapsed and filtered. T cell fraction was estimated by normalizing TCRbeta template counts to usable DNA, with usable DNA measured through amplification of reference genes found in all nucleated cells. Repertoire TCRs were annotated as SARS-CoV-2-specific when V gene, CDR3 amino acid sequence and J gene were exactly matched to a known reactive TCR set. The reference SARS-CoV-2 TCR set was obtained from MIRA and was filtered for enrichment in COVID-19-positive ImmuneCODE repertoires, whereby public or cross-reactive TCRs were removed. Using the MIRA antigens, annotated TCRs were further analysed by specific ORF or by position within an ORF. Breadth was defined as the number of annotated unique rearrangements divided by the total number of unique productive rearrangements, and depth was defined as the summed frequency of the annotated unique rearrangements. Two-sided Wilcoxon rank-sum tests were used to compare TCR breadth between groups. TCRdb provides this immuneACCESS table in a form limited to in-frame rearrangements. Some clones are lacking; in checked studies, under half of them reflect an unresolved V gene, and why the rest are absent is not known. V and J calls and clone size are those listed in that table; D and trimming were worked out from the DNA. This sample holds approximately 350,000 clones; approximately 83% were observed only once. Of the sample, nearly 7.5% falls within the top ten clones.

Via the germline V gene (reference sequence), CDR1 is LNHDA and CDR2 SQIVND. Ends trimmed: V by 3 bases, J by 4 bases; bases unmatched to a gene: 7. CDR3 length: 16 amino acids, cysteine to phenylalanine. CDR3 DNA only is kept here, 48 bases in frame from base 1. Concerning this clone: Its antigen remains unidentified. Base qualities are not recorded, but no much larger clone differs from it by a single base.

The chain is encoded by TRBV19 joined to TRBJ2-3; TRBD1 lines up with 10 middle nucleotides. The sample consisted of peripheral blood, taken in a trial of Ad26.COV2.S vaccine versus placebo. This TCR was recovered from a person aged 18 to 65 who received the Ad26.COV2.S COVID-19 vaccine or a placebo. The nucleotides read TGTGCCAGTAGTATGACGACAGGGGGCTTGTCAGATACGCAGTATTTT. Its amino acids are CASSMTTGGLSDTQYF.